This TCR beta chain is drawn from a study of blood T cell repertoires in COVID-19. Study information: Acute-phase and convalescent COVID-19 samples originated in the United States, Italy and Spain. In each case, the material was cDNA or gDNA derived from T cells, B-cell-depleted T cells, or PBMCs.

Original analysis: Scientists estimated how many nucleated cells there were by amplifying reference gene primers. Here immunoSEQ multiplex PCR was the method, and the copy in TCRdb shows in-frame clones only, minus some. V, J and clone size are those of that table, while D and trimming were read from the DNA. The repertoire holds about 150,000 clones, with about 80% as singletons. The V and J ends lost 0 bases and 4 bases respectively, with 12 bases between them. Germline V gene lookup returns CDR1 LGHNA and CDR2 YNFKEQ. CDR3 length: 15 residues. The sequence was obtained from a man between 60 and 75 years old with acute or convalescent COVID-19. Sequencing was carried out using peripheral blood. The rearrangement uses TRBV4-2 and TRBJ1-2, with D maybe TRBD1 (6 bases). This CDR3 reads CASSQDEGGAYGYTF. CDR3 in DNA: TGTGCCAGCAGCCAAGATGAGGGGGGGGCCTATGGCTACACCTTC.